These 5 T cell receptor beta chains were all obtained from the same sample, sequenced in a study of early T cells in non-severe SARS-CoV-2 infection. TCRdb fed the 5' RACE reads into MiXCR, producing one record per CDR3 protein. The table includes just over 60,000 distinct CDR3 sequences, about 9.3% detected once. Sequencing was carried out using whole blood. Source of these receptors: an adult who was a healthcare worker with PCR-confirmed SARS-CoV-2 infection or an uninfected control (not recorded which).

This sequence joins TRBV5-1 and TRBJ1-6, with D unclear. The CDR3 has 16 residues. V was trimmed by 4 bases and J by 0 bases, leaving 11 bases between them. CDR1 and CDR2 from the germline V gene are SGHRS and YFSETQ. The CDR3 region is CASSQDGSSYNSPLHF. The CDR3 DNA reads as TGCGCCAGCAGCCAAGACGGGAGCTCCTATAATTCACCCCTCCACTTT.

J is TRBJ2-6 and V is TRBV5-1; weak D call: TRBD1 (6 bases). The CDR3 has 21 amino acids. The germline gives CDR1 SGHRS, CDR2 YFSETQ. V was pared by 4 bases and J by 0 bases, with 26 bases between. CDR3 loop: CASSRTGHNPTSSSGANVLTF. The CDR3 nucleotides are TGCGCCAGCAGCAGAACAGGGCACAACCCAACGTCCAGCTCTGGGGCCAACGTCCTGACTTTC.

This chain links TRBV29-1 with TRBJ2-1; D is possibly TRBD2 (6 bases). The CDR3 consists of 10 residues. Germline CDR1 is SQVTM and CDR2 is ANQGSEA. Trimming stripped 7 bases from V and 9 bases from J, with 10 bases between. CDR3 in DNA: TGCAGCGGCGGGACCCGTGAGCAGTTCTTC. Its protein is CSGGTREQFF.

The gene calls are TRBV14 and TRBJ2-7; 7 positions match TRBD1. The CDR3 spans 13 residues. After removal of 4 bases from V and 3 bases from J, the junction contained 3 bases not matched to a gene. Germline V lookup: CDR1 SGHDN, CDR2 FVKESK. The CDR3 nucleotides are TGTGCCAGCAGCCCGGGACAGTTCTACGAGCAGTACGTC. Amino acid sequence: CASSPGQFYEQYV.

The J gene is TRBJ2-1, the V gene TRBV12-3 or TRBV12-4, with TRBD2 matching 8 bases. The CDR3 spans 15 residues. After removal of 5 bases from V and 1 base from J, the junction contained 4 bases not matched to a gene. The CDR3 protein is CASSLLAVSYNEQFF. The CDR3 DNA is TGTGCCAGCAGTCTACTAGCGGTGTCCTACAATGAGCAGTTCTTC.